Listed below are T cell receptor beta chains from one sample, sequenced in a study of CD4 T cells in relation to SARS-CoV-2 and coronaviruses. The method was immunoSEQ multiplex PCR; TCRdb's version includes in-frame clones alone and lacks a portion of them. This table holds 36,000 or so clones, 77% found once. Their antigens are not known. The sequencing input was memory CD4+ T cells from PBMCs, cultured in vitro. These receptors originate from an adult with COVID-19. Both conserved end residues are part of each CDR3. D genes are given only for firm matches. Clone size is not always given. Where it is, it says once, few, many or a class for expanded clones.

abundance: few; d_gene: -; j_gene: TRBJ2-7; v_gene: TRBV10-3; CDR3nt: TGTGCCATCAGTGAGTCGCCATACGATAGAACCTACGAGCAGTACTTC; CDR3aa: CAISESPYDRTYEQYF
abundance: -; d_gene: -; j_gene: TRBJ2-7; v_gene: TRBV3-1/TRBV3-2; CDR3nt: TGTGCCAGCAGTCCAGGGGCGAACTCCTACGAGCAGTACTTC; CDR3aa: CASSPGANSYEQYF
abundance: -; d_gene: -; j_gene: TRBJ1-2; v_gene: TRBV21-1; CDR3nt: TGTGCCAGCAGCAACCCGGGGTGGTGGGACTATGGCTACACCTTC; CDR3aa: CASSNPGWWDYGYTF
abundance: -; d_gene: -; j_gene: TRBJ2-3; v_gene: TRBV5-1; CDR3nt: TGCGCCAGCAGCGGGGGCGGGTTGACAGATACGCAGTATTTT; CDR3aa: CASSGGGLTDTQYF
abundance: once; d_gene: -; j_gene: TRBJ1-1; v_gene: TRBV5-1; CDR3nt: TGCGCCAGCAGCTTGGTAAAGTCCGGGAACACTGAAGCTTTCTTT; CDR3aa: CASSLVKSGNTEAFF
abundance: -; d_gene: -; j_gene: TRBJ2-7; v_gene: TRBV4-2; CDR3nt: TGTGCCAGCAGCCAAGCTACCCGGGACCAGTACGAGCAGTACTTC; CDR3aa: CASSQATRDQYEQYF
abundance: -; d_gene: TRBD2; j_gene: TRBJ2-3; v_gene: TRBV6-5; CDR3nt: TGTGCCAGCAATTCGCTAGCGGGATCAGATACGCAGTATTTT; CDR3aa: CASNSLAGSDTQYF
abundance: -; d_gene: TRBD2; j_gene: TRBJ2-1; v_gene: TRBV3-1/TRBV3-2; CDR3nt: TGTGCCAGCAGCCAAGACTGGACTAGCGGATACTCAGAAGAGCAGTTCTTC; CDR3aa: CASSQDWTSGYSEEQFF
abundance: -; d_gene: TRBD2; j_gene: TRBJ2-7; v_gene: TRBV7-2; CDR3nt: TGTGCCAGCAGCTTGTCCGGGGGGGACTCTCACCTCGAGCAGTACTTC; CDR3aa: CASSLSGGDSHLEQYF
abundance: -; d_gene: -; j_gene: TRBJ2-5; v_gene: TRBV28; CDR3nt: TGTGCCAGCAGTCTCGGAGGGGGCAGGAAAGAGACCCAGTACTTC; CDR3aa: CASSLGGGRKETQYF